This entry lists 7 T cell receptor beta chains sequenced from one sample in a study of vaccination and CD4 T cells after COVID-19. TCRdb itself ran the PCR reads through MiXCR, one entry per CDR3 protein. Among about 15,000 distinct CDR3 sequences listed, more than 55% were seen once. Sequences were derived from CD4+ T cells from blood, sampled after SARS-CoV-2 vaccination. Every receptor here comes from a human donor who had recovered from COVID-19.

The chain is built from TRBV28 and TRBJ2-7; 7 bases are a match to TRBD1. The CDR3 consists of 14 residues. The V gene end was trimmed by 6 bases and the J gene end by 0 bases; junction bases not matched to a gene: 5. In germline, CDR1 is MDHEN, CDR2 SYDVKM. The chain's CDR3 is CASRETGASYEQYF. As DNA, the CDR3 is TGTGCCAGCAGAGAAACAGGGGCCTCCTACGAGCAGTACTTC.

The chain links TRBV7-9 to TRBJ1-5, with a weak D call TRBD1 (6 bases). V was pared by 2 bases and J by 9 bases, with 11 bases between. The germline gives CDR1 SEHNR, CDR2 FQNEAQ (reference sequence). This CDR3 has 13 residues. CDR3 residues: CASSLQGIGPQHF. CDR3 DNA sequence: TGTGCCAGCAGCTTACAGGGGATCGGGCCCCAGCATTTT.

The chain uses TRBV10-3 and TRBJ2-3; D is tentatively TRBD1 or TRBD2 (5 bases each). The CDR3 spans 15 residues. CDR1 ENHRY and CDR2 SYGVKD come from the germline V gene. The ends were cut back, 3 bases at V and 0 bases at J, with 10 bases in the middle. This CDR3 is CAISDWGSSTDTQYF. DNA for the CDR3: TGTGCCATCAGTGACTGGGGGTCGAGCACAGATACGCAGTATTTT.

J is TRBJ2-7 and V is TRBV27; D remains ambiguous. The germline CDR1 and CDR2 sequences are MNHEY and SMNVEV (reference sequence). The ends were cut back, 6 bases at V and 3 bases at J, with 24 bases in the middle. The CDR3 is 17 amino acids. The CDR3 loop is CASSPAPLLSRYYEQYF. The CDR3 region has the DNA TGTGCCAGCAGCCCAGCCCCCCTTTTGTCGCGATACTACGAGCAGTACTTC.

The rearrangement uses TRBV24-1 and TRBJ1-2; TRBD1 matches at 8 bases. Germline CDR1 and CDR2: KGHDR and SFDVKD. The length of the CDR3 is 15 residues. V lost 3 bases, J lost 4 bases, and 6 bases stayed unmatched. For the CDR3, the DNA is TGTGCCACCAGTGATGGGACAGGACACACCTATGGCTACACCTTC. It codes for CATSDGTGHTYGYTF.

The chain uses TRBV2 and TRBJ2-3; TRBD2 is a possible D gene (6 bases). The CDR3 length is 13 residues. V lost 7 bases, J lost 5 bases, and 13 bases lay in between. The germline CDR1 and CDR2 sequences are SNHLY and FYNNEI. In DNA, the CDR3 is TGTGCCAGCAATCGAGCGGAGGGAGATACGCAGTATTTT. It specifies CASNRAEGDTQYF.

This clonotype has a single count. The chain uses TRBV20-1 and TRBJ1-2; D not certain. Germline lookup yields CDR1 DFQATT and CDR2 SNEGSKA (reference sequence). V was cut by 3 bases and J by 5 bases, with 10 bases left in between. This CDR3 comprises 12 residues. As DNA, the CDR3 is TGCAGTGCTAGTTCTCCAGGATATGGCTACACCTTC. Amino acids: CSASSPGYGYTF.